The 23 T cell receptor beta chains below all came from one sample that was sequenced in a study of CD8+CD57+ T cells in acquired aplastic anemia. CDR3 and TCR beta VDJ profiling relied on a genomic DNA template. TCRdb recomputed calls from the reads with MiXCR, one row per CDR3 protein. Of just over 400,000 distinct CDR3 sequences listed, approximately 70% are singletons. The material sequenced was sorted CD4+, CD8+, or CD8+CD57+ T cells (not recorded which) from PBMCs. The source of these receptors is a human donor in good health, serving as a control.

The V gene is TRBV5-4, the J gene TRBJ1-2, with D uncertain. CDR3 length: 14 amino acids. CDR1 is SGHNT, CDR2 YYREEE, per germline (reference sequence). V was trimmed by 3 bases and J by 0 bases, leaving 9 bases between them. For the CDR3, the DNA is TGTGCCAGCAGCTACCACGGTACTAACTATGGCTACACCTTC. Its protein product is CASSYHGTNYGYTF. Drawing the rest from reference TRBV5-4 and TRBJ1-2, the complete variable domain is ETGVTQSPTHLIKTRGQQVTLRCSSQSGHNTVSWYQQALGQGPQFIFQYYREEENGRGNFPPRFSGLQFPNYSSELNVNALELDDSALYLCASSYHGTNYGYTFGSGTRLTVV.

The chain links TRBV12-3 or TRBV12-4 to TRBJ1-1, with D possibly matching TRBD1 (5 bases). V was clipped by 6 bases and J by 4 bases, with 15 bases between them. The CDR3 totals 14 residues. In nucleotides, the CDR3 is TGTGCCAGCAGCCGCGACCAGGGAGGCACTGAAGCTTTCTTT. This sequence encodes CASSRDQGGTEAFF.

The CDR3 reads CASRLQNSPHDFGFF. The DNA of the CDR3 is TGTGCCAGCAGACTCCAGAATTCACCCCACGACTTTGGGTTTTTT. J is TRBJ1-4 and V is TRBV7-8; no clear D gene. V was clipped by 6 bases and J by 16 bases, with 27 bases between them. Per germline, CDR1 SGHVS and CDR2 FQNEAQ. CDR3 length: 15 amino acids.

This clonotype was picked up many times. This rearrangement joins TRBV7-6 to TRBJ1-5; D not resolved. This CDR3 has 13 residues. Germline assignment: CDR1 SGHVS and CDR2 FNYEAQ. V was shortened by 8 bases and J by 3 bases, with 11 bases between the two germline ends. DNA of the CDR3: TGTGCCAGCGGCAGGAGCGACAATCAGCCCCAGCATTTT. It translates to CASGRSDNQPQHF.

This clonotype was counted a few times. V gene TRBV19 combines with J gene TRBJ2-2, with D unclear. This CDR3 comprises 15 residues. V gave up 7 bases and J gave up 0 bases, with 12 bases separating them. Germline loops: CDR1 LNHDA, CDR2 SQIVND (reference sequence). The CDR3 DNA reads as TGTGCCAGTAACGGCGCAGGCGCGAACACCGGGGAGCTGTTTTTT. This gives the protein CASNGAGANTGELFF.

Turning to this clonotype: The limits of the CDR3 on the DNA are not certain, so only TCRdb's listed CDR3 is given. CDR3 residues: CASSLPRSEQYFGYF. J is TRBJ2-5 and V is TRBV7-8. CDR1 and CDR2 from the germline V gene are SGHVS and FQNEAQ. The CDR3 spans 15 amino acids, including both terminal residues.

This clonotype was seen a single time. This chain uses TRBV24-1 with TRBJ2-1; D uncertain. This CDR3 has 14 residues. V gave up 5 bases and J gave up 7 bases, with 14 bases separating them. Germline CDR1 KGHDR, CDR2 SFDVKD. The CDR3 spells CATSVLSGRNEQFF. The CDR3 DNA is TGTGCCACCAGTGTCCTGTCAGGCAGAAATGAGCAGTTCTTC.

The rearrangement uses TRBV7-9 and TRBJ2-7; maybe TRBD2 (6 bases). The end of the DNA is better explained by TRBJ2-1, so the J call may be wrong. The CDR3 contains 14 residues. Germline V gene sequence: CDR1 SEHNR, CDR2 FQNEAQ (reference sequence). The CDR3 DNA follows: TGTGCCAGCAGCCAGGGTAGCGGCCCCGGGGAGCAGTTCTTC. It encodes CASSQGSGPGEQFF.

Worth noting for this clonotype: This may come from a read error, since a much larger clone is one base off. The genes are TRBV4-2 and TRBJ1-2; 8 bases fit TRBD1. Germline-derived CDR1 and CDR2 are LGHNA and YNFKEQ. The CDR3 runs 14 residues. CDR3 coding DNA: TGTGCCAGCAGCCCCAAGGACAGGGAGTATGGCTGCACCTTC. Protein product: CASSPKDREYGCTF.

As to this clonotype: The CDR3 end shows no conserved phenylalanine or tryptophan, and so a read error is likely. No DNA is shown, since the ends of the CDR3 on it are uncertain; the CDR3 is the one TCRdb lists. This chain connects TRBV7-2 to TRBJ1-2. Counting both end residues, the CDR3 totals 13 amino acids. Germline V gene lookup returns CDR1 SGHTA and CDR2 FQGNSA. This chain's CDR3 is CASSLGHGTQYFG.

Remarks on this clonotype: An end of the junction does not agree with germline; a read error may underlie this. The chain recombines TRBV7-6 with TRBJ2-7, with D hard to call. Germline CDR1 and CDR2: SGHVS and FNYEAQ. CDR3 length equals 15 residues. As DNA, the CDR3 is TGTGCTAGCAGCTTAGCAAACGTACAGACCCAGTACTTGTACTTC. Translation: CASSLANVQTQYLYF.

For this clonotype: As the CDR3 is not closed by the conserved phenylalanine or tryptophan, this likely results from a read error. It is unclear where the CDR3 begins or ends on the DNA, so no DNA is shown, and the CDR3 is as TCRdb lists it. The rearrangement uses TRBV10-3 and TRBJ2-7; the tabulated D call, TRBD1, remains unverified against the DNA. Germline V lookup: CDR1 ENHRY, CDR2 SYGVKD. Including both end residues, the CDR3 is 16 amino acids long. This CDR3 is CAISDPDRSSAYAFGS.

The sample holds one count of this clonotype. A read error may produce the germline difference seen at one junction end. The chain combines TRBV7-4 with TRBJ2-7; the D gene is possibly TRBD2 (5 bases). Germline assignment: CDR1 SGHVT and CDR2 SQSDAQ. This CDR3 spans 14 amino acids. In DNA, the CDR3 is TGTGCCAGCAGCTTCTCCCAACTAGTCTACGATCAGTACTTC. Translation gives CASSFSQLVYDQYF.

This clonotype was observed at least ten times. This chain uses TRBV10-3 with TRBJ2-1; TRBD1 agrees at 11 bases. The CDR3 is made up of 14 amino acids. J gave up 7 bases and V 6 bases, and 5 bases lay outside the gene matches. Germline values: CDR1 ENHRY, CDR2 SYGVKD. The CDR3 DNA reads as TGTGCCATCAGCGGACAGGGGGCTTTTAATGAGCAGTTCTTC. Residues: CAISGQGAFNEQFF.

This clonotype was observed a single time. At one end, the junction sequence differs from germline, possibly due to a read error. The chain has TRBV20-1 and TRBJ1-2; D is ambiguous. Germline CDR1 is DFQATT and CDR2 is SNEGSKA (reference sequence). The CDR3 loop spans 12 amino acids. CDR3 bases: TGCAGTGCTAGAGTGTCTGGATTGGACTACACCTTT. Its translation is CSARVSGLDYTF.

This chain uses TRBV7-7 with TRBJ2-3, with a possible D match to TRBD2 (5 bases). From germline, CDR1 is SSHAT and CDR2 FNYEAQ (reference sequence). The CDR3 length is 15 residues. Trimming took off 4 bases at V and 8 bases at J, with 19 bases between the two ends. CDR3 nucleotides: TGTGCCAGCAGCTCCCAATTGGAGGTTACACGTACGCAGTATTTT. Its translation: CASSSQLEVTRTQYF.

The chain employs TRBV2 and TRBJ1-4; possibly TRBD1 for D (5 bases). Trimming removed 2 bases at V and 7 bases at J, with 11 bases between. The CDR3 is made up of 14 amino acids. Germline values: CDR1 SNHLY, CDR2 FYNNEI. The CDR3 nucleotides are TGTGCCAGCAGTGAATTGACTCAGGGTGAAAAACTGTTTTTT. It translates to CASSELTQGEKLFF. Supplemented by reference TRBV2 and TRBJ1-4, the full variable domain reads EPEVTQTPSHQVTQMGQEVILRCVPISNHLYFYWYRQILGQKVEFLVSFYNNEISEKSEIFDDQFSVERPDGSNFTLKIRSTKLEDSAMYFCASSELTQGEKLFFGSGTQLSVL.

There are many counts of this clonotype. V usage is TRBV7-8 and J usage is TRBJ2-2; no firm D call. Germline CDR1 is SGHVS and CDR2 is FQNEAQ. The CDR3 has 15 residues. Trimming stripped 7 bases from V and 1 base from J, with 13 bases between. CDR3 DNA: TGTGCCAGCAAACCTATCTTGCGGAACACCGGGGAGCTGTTTTTT. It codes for CASKPILRNTGELFF.

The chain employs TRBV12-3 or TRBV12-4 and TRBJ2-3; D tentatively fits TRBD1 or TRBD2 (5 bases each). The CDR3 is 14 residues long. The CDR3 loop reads CASGLGVGTDTQYF. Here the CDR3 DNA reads TGTGCTAGTGGCTTGGGGGTCGGCACAGATACGCAGTATTTT.

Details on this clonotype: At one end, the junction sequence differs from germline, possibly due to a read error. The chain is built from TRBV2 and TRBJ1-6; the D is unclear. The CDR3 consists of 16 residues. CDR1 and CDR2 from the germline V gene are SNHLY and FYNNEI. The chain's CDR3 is CASSPWWMSYNSPLRF. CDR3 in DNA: TGTGCCAGCAGCCCCTGGTGGATGTCCTATAATTCCCCCCTCCGCTTT.

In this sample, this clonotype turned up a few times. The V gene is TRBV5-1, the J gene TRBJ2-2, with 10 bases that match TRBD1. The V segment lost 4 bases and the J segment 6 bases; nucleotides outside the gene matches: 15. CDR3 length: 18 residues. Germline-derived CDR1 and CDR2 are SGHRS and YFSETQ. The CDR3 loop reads CASSRGDRGPGGAGELFF. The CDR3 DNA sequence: TGCGCCAGCAGCCGGGGGGACAGGGGCCCTGGAGGGGCCGGGGAGCTGTTTTTT.

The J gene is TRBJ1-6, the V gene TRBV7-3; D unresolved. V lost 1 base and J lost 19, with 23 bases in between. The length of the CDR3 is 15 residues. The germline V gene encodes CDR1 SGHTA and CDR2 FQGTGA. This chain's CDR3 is CASSLSSRRVPELHF. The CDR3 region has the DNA TGTGCCAGCAGCTTAAGCTCCCGCCGGGTGCCAGAGCTTCACTTT.

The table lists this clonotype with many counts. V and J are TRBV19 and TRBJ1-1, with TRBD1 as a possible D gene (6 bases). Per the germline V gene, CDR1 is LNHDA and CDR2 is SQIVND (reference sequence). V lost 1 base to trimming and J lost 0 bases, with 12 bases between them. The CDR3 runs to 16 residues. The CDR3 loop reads CASSIGGARMNTEAFF. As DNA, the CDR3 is TGTGCCAGTAGTATAGGGGGGGCGCGGATGAACACTGAAGCTTTCTTT. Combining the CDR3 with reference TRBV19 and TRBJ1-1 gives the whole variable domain DGGITQSPKYLFRKEGQNVTLSCEQNLNHDAMYWYRQDPGQGLRLIYYSQIVNDFQKGDIAEGYSVSREKKESFPLTVTSAQKNPTAFYLCASSIGGARMNTEAFFGQGTRLTVV.